The 8 T cell receptor beta chains below all came from one sample that was sequenced in a study of blood T cell repertoires in COVID-19. The data were produced by immunoSEQ multiplex PCR, yet TCRdb's version contains in-frame clones alone and is incomplete. The sample lists roughly 230,000 clones, 65% to 90% occurring once. Sequencing used peripheral blood. Source of these receptors: a woman in her 50s with acute or convalescent COVID-19.

The chain links TRBV19 to TRBJ2-5; tentative D call: TRBD2 (6 bases). The germline gives CDR1 LNHDA, CDR2 SQIVND (reference sequence). Trimming took off 5 bases at V and 2 bases at J, with 6 bases between the two ends. The CDR3 sequence is 12 residues long. CDR3 DNA: TGTGCCAGTAGTGCGGGGCAAGAGACCCAGTACTTC. Translating it yields CASSAGQETQYF. The complete variable domain, with remaining parts taken from reference TRBV19 and TRBJ2-5, reads DGGITQSPKYLFRKEGQNVTLSCEQNLNHDAMYWYRQDPGQGLRLIYYSQIVNDFQKGDIAEGYSVSREKKESFPLTVTSAQKNPTAFYLCASSAGQETQYFGPGTRLLVL.

CDR3 region: CASSLGTGKAINHEQYF. As DNA, the CDR3 is TGCGCCAGCAGCTTGGGGACAGGGAAGGCTATAAACCACGAGCAGTACTTC. The chain recombines TRBV5-1 with TRBJ2-7; TRBD1 agrees at 8 bases. The junction had 13 bases not matched to a gene; V was cut back by 0 bases and J by 5 bases. Germline V gives CDR1 SGHRS, CDR2 YFSETQ. CDR3 length: 17 residues.

The genes are TRBV28 and TRBJ2-3, with D unresolved. There are 17 residues in the CDR3. The V gene lost 5 bases and the J gene lost 0 bases, with 18 bases spanning the gap. Per germline, CDR1 MDHEN and CDR2 SYDVKM. The CDR3: CASSPPEVLTSTDTQYF. The CDR3 region has the DNA TGTGCCAGCAGTCCTCCTGAGGTGCTAACTAGCACAGATACGCAGTATTTT.

The rearrangement joins TRBV28 to TRBJ1-4; TRBD1 aligns across 8 bases. This CDR3 contains 13 residues. Germline trimming cut 11 bases from V and 5 bases from J; bases unmatched to any gene: 7. Per the germline V gene, CDR1 is MDHEN and CDR2 is SYDVKM. CDR3 residues: CAGARGPNEKLFF. CDR3 bases: TGTGCCGGTGCCAGGGGGCCAAATGAAAAACTGTTTTTT.

In this sample, this clone turned up a few times. CDR3 in DNA: TGTGCCAGCAGCTTAGAGGGGGCCTCCTACAATGAGCAGTTCTTC. This translates into CASSLEGASYNEQFF. The V call is TRBV7-8, the J call TRBJ2-1, with 7 bases that match TRBD1. The trim removed 1 base at V and 0 bases at J, leaving 0 bases unmatched. Germline CDR1 and CDR2: SGHVS and FQNEAQ. The CDR3 has 15 residues.

The chain uses TRBV3-1 (or the pseudogene TRBV3-2) and TRBJ1-3; TRBD1 matches at 8 bases. V dropped 1 base and J dropped 1; count of bases not matched to a gene: 9. In germline, CDR1 is LGHDT, CDR2 YNNKEL (reference sequence). This CDR3 is built from 18 residues. This chain's CDR3 is CASSQGHGRGQSGNTIYF. The CDR3, as DNA: TGTGCCAGCAGCCAAGGTCACGGCAGGGGGCAATCTGGAAACACCATATATTTT.

This clone was found once. The V call is TRBV7-2, the J call TRBJ2-5, with D maybe TRBD2 (6 bases). Trimming took off 6 bases at V and 4 bases at J, with 18 bases between the two ends. Germline V gene data show CDR1 as SGHTA and CDR2 as FQGNSA. There are 15 residues in the CDR3. DNA of the CDR3: TGTGCCAGCAGTTCGGGAGTCGGATTTGGAGAGACCCAGTACTTC. It translates to CASSSGVGFGETQYF.

This clone is a singleton in its sample. The rearrangement uses TRBV19 and TRBJ1-1, with D tentatively TRBD1 (6 bases). From germline, CDR1 is LNHDA and CDR2 SQIVND (reference sequence). The ends were cut back, 5 bases at V and 5 bases at J, with 15 bases in the middle. The CDR3 covers 14 residues. The CDR3 here is CASSFLRGGTEAFF. The CDR3 nucleotides are TGTGCCAGTAGTTTCCTCAGGGGTGGAACTGAAGCTTTCTTT.